This TCR beta chain was recovered during a study of identical twins. CDR1 and CDR2 (germline): SGHRS, YFSETQ. The CDR3 contains 16 residues. Trimming cost V 6 bases and J 0 bases, with 15 bases left between them. TCRdb itself ran the 5' RACE reads through MiXCR, one entry per CDR3 protein. The sample includes approximately 590,000 distinct CDR3 sequences, 9.5% to 10% of them seen just once. These sequences were also reported in another study, on yellow fever vaccine responses in identical twins.

The sequencing input was PBMCs. The source of this sequence is a woman between 18 and 29 years old in good health. V and J are TRBV5-1 and TRBJ2-2; perhaps TRBD1 as D (5 bases). DNA of the CDR3: TGCGCCAGCAATTTCTTAGGGGAAGCGAACACCGGGGAGCTGTTTTTT. Protein: CASNFLGEANTGELFF.